The rows below give T cell receptor beta chains drawn from one sample of a study of T-cell reconstitution after alpha-beta-depleted transplantation in children. TCRdb re-called the PCR reads with MiXCR, one entry per CDR3 protein. The sample consists of almost 250,000 distinct CDR3 sequences, over 20% of them appearing once. The specimen was PBMCs, collected before TCRalphabeta/CD19-depleted stem cell transplant. These receptors were taken from a girl under 10 years old with Fanconi anemia, due to receive a stem cell transplant. Each CDR3 is given with its conserved first and last residue. The D gene is left open where the match is weak. Where a row states a size, it is once, few, many or the class of an expanded clone; other rows omit it.

j_call v_call clone_size d_call cdr3_aa cdr3_nt
TRBJ1-6 TRBV29-1 - - CSVHPGYDNSPLHF TGCAGCGTTCACCCGGGATACGACAATTCACCCCTCCACTTT
TRBJ2-1 TRBV7-2 many TRBD2 CASSRSGRASMRNEQFF TGTGCCAGCAGTCGGAGCGGGAGGGCCTCAATGAGAAATGAGCAGTTCTTC
TRBJ2-3 TRBV10-3 many TRBD2 CAILSGLAPDTQYF TGTGCCATCCTCTCGGGACTAGCGCCAGATACGCAGTATTTT
TRBJ2-1 TRBV20-1 few - CSELAGTYNEQFF TGCAGTGAGTTGGCGGGTACCTACAATGAGCAGTTCTTC
TRBJ2-2 TRBV10-2 - TRBD2 CASSVLAGGLNTGELFF TGCGCCAGCAGCGTTCTAGCGGGGGGCCTTAACACCGGGGAGCTGTTTTTT
TRBJ2-7 TRBV7-9 - - CASSSEGYEQYF TGTGCCAGCAGCTCTGAGGGGTACGAGCAGTACTTC
TRBJ2-7 TRBV20-1 many - CSASGDRYEQYF TGCAGTGCTAGTGGGGACCGCTACGAGCAGTACTTC
TRBJ1-2 TRBV10-3 many - CAISAGEQAVSYGYTF TGTGCCATCAGTGCCGGCGAACAGGCCGTGTCCTATGGCTACACCTTC
TRBJ2-5 TRBV4-2 - TRBD2 CASSQGLAGGLLYQETQYF TGTGCCAGCAGCCAAGGACTAGCGGGGGGTCTTCTGTACCAAGAGACCCAGTACTTC
TRBJ2-5 TRBV20-1 many - CSDRTQETQYF TGCAGTGACAGGACTCAAGAGACCCAGTACTTC
TRBJ2-6 TRBV4-2 many TRBD1 CASSLGQGGTSGANVLTF TGTGCCAGCAGCCTGGGACAGGGAGGGACTTCTGGGGCCAACGTCCTGACTTTC
TRBJ2-7 TRBV29-1 many - CSVEEVANYEQYF TGCAGCGTTGAAGAGGTGGCCAACTACGAGCAGTACTTC
TRBJ2-2 TRBV7-2 many - CASSFGTYTGELFF TGTGCCAGCAGCTTCGGGACTTACACCGGGGAGCTGTTTTTT
TRBJ2-1 TRBV5-4 few TRBD2 CASSPIAGLAYNEQFF TGTGCCAGCAGCCCAATAGCGGGGTTGGCCTACAATGAGCAGTTCTTC
TRBJ2-1 TRBV20-1 - - CSAMTRIHEQFF TGCAGTGCTATGACTAGGATCCATGAGCAGTTCTTC
TRBJ2-1 TRBV7-3 - TRBD2 CASSPGLAGNNEQFF TGTGCCAGCAGCCCGGGACTAGCGGGGAACAATGAGCAGTTCTTC
TRBJ1-2 TRBV15 - TRBD1 CATSRDPRSPDRDSYGYTF TGTGCCACCAGCAGAGATCCCCGATCCCCGGACAGGGATAGCTATGGCTACACCTTC
TRBJ2-1 TRBV20-1 many - CSARGRRVSYNEQFF TGCAGTGCTAGGGGAAGGCGGGTCTCCTACAATGAGCAGTTCTTC